The 15 T cell receptor beta chains below come from one sample, sequenced in a study of blood T cells in healthy people across ages. For the second PCR, which ran for 7 to 11 cycles, a sample-barcoded 5' primer and a J-beta primer mix were used. TCRdb independently ran MiXCR on the 5' RACE reads; one entry per CDR3 protein. The sample lists about 720,000 distinct CDR3 sequences, around a fifth occurring once. Sequencing was performed on blood. These TCRs come from a man aged 65-85 years in good health.

This clonotype was seen a few times. This chain joins TRBV6-1 and TRBJ2-1, with 10 bases aligning to TRBD2. V shed 4 bases, J shed 8 bases, and the junction held 5 bases outside the gene matches. Germline V gives CDR1 MNHNS, CDR2 SASEGT. The CDR3 extends over 14 amino acids. In DNA form, the CDR3 reads TGTGCCAGCAGTGTAGCGGGGGGTAGAGATGAGCAGTTCTTC. Its translation: CASSVAGGRDEQFF.

The chain joins TRBV6-1 to TRBJ2-2, with D perhaps given as TRBD1 or TRBD2 (5 bases each). This CDR3 contains 16 residues. V lost 6 bases and J 0 bases, leaving 14 bases between the germline ends. CDR1 is MNHNS and CDR2 is SASEGT in the germline V gene. In DNA, the CDR3 is TGTGCCAGCAGGGATGGGACGTCACCGAACACCGGGGAGCTGTTTTTT. Protein product: CASRDGTSPNTGELFF.

This clonotype was counted at least ten times. V is TRBV12-3 or TRBV12-4 and J is TRBJ2-5; D remains ambiguous. The CDR3 consists of 14 residues. V shed 5 bases and J shed 0 bases, with 10 bases lying between them. In nucleotides, the CDR3 is TGTGCCAGCAGTGGTTGGACGCACCAAGAGACCCAGTACTTC. This translates into CASSGWTHQETQYF.

Only a few counts were recorded for this clonotype. The V call is TRBV20-1, the J call TRBJ2-1, with 7 positions matching TRBD2. With V trimmed by 0 bases and J by 2 bases, 7 bases remained unmatched. Germline CDR1 and CDR2: DFQATT and SNEGSKA (reference sequence). The CDR3 extends over 16 amino acids. The CDR3 loop reads CSARDSGGSTYNEQFF. Here the CDR3 DNA reads TGCAGTGCTAGAGATTCCGGGGGGTCCACCTACAATGAGCAGTTCTTC.

This rearrangement joins TRBV24-1 to TRBJ2-1; a possible D gene is TRBD2 (6 bases). V lost 5 bases, J lost 4 bases, and 14 bases lay in between. The germline CDR1 and CDR2 sequences are KGHDR and SFDVKD. CDR3 length: 15 residues. The CDR3 spells CATSALAGGYNEQFF. The CDR3 bases are TGTGCCACCAGTGCTCTGGCAGGAGGGTACAATGAGCAGTTCTTC.

The V and J genes are TRBV19 and TRBJ1-1; D gene unclear. V gave up 3 bases and J gave up 1 base, with 9 bases separating them. The V gene's germline CDR1 is LNHDA and CDR2 SQIVND (reference sequence). The CDR3 contains 14 residues. The DNA of the CDR3 is TGTGCCAGTAGTATTCAAGGGAGGAACACTGAAGCTTTCTTT. It is translated as CASSIQGRNTEAFF.

The chain couples TRBV4-1 to TRBJ1-1, with TRBD1 as a possible D gene (5 bases). CDR3 size: 17 residues. Germline assignment: CDR1 MGHRA and CDR2 YSYEKL. V lost 0 bases to trimming and J lost 1 base, with 15 bases between them. The CDR3 DNA follows: TGCGCCAGCAGCCAAGAGCTCCCCCCCAGGGCGAACACTGAAGCTTTCTTT. Translated, it gives CASSQELPPRANTEAFF.

A few counts support this clonotype. The rearrangement uses TRBV12-3 or TRBV12-4 and TRBJ1-1, with TRBD1 matching 7 bases. Losses at the gene ends were 3 bases for V and 2 bases for J; bases not matched to a gene: 9. This CDR3 region has 16 residues. Here the CDR3 reads CASSFPTGSINTEAFF. As DNA, the CDR3 is TGTGCCAGCAGTTTCCCGACAGGGAGTATAAACACTGAAGCTTTCTTT.

DNA for the CDR3: TGTGCCAGCAGCGCAATATTTAGCAGAAAAGAGACCCAGTACTTC. It yields the protein CASSAIFSRKETQYF. The V and J genes are TRBV7-8 and TRBJ2-7; no firm D call. With the DNA end fitting TRBJ2-5 better, the J assignment may be wrong. The CDR3 loop spans 15 amino acids. The germline V gene has CDR1 SGHVS and CDR2 FQNEAQ.

This chain joins TRBV29-1 and TRBJ2-5; 10 positions agree with TRBD1. The junction had 9 bases not matched to a gene; V was cut back by 6 bases and J by 5 bases. CDR3 length: 14 amino acids. Germline values: CDR1 SQVTM, CDR2 ANQGSEA. Written as DNA, the CDR3 is TGCAGCGTCACCCGGGACAGGGGTTCGGAGACCCAGTACTTC. Its translation: CSVTRDRGSETQYF. The whole variable domain, remainder taken from reference TRBV29-1 and TRBJ2-5, is SAVISQKPSRDICQRGTSLTIQCQVDSQVTMMFWYRQQPGQSLTLIATANQGSEATYESGFVIDKFPISRPNLTFSTLTVSNMSPEDSSIYLCSVTRDRGSETQYFGPGTRLLVL.

The chain has TRBV12-3 or TRBV12-4 and TRBJ1-4; no reliable D call. This CDR3 comprises 16 residues. Trimming took off 6 bases at V and 7 bases at J, with 21 bases between the two ends. CDR3 coding DNA: TGTGCCAGCAGCGGCGGAGGGTCGCCCCGGGGTGAAAAACTGTTTTTT. It translates to CASSGGGSPRGEKLFF.

This clonotype was picked up a small number of times. The chain is built from TRBV5-5 and TRBJ1-2; 7 positions agree with TRBD1. J lost 2 bases, V lost 0 bases, and 13 bases had no gene match. CDR1 and CDR2 (germline): SGHKS, YYEKEE (reference sequence). This CDR3 has 18 residues. CDR3 residues: CASSLGHETGPLNYGYTF. As DNA, the CDR3 is TGTGCCAGCAGCTTGGGTCACGAGACAGGGCCCCTAAACTATGGCTACACCTTC.

The rearrangement uses TRBV7-8 and TRBJ1-4; tentatively, D is TRBD1 (5 bases). V shed 7 bases and J shed 6 bases, with 15 bases lying between them. The germline CDR1 and CDR2 sequences are SGHVS and FQNEAQ. The CDR3 is 14 amino acids. The CDR3 region has the DNA TGTGCCAGCACCGCCGGGACGACTCATGAAAAACTGTTTTTT. Its translation: CASTAGTTHEKLFF.

V usage is TRBV5-1 and J usage is TRBJ1-2; D might be TRBD1 (5 bases). V lost 3 bases and J 5 bases, leaving 17 bases between the germline ends. CDR3 length: 15 residues. The V gene's germline CDR1 is SGHRS and CDR2 YFSETQ. The CDR3 reads CASSSGVHLGYGYTF. As DNA, the CDR3 is TGCGCCAGCAGCTCGGGGGTTCACCTAGGGTATGGCTACACCTTC.

The chain recombines TRBV28 with TRBJ1-5; perhaps TRBD1 as D (5 bases). V lost 8 bases and J lost 0, with 11 bases in between. This CDR3 has 14 amino acids. Germline-derived CDR1 and CDR2 are MDHEN and SYDVKM. In nucleotides, the CDR3 is TGTGCCAGCGCCCGGGGGGGTAGCAATCAGCCCCAGCATTTT. Amino acids: CASARGGSNQPQHF.